The T cell receptor beta chain under discussion was sequenced for a study of beta chain features in type 1 diabetes. Turning to this clone: Its cognate antigen is unknown.

The CDR3 extends over 13 amino acids. Germline V CDR1 and CDR2: SGHTA, FQGNSA. With V trimmed by 6 bases and J by 5 bases, 5 bases remained unmatched. Via CD45RO/CCR7/CD25/CD127/CD95/CD27, cells of the CD4+ naive, central memory, regulatory and stem cell-like memory subsets were sorted. Findings of the study overall: Junctions at VDJ sites from type 1 diabetes patients had fewer insertions and more deletions. In all four CD4+ subsets, TCRB CDR3 length was significantly, moderately reduced in type 1 diabetes.

Expressed TCRB transcripts were sequenced because the entire RNA isolate underwent reverse transcription. Sequencing of naive, central memory and regulatory T cell samples gave an average of approximately 3.8 million reads. This table comes from immunoSEQ multiplex PCR, and its TCRdb copy is limited to in-frame clones, with some not included. The repertoire consists of hundreds of thousands of clones, with 10% to 15% occurring once and the leading ten covering 0.0095% to 0.011%. V and J are TRBV7-2 and TRBJ2-5; 8 bases are shared with TRBD1. This TCR came from a woman aged 18-29 years with type 1 diabetes. Input material: naive CD4+ T cells from blood. CDR3: CASRSTGEETQYF. Here the CDR3 DNA reads TGTGCCAGCAGGTCGACAGGGGAGGAGACCCAGTACTTC.